This is a list of T cell receptor beta chains from one sample in a study of human versus mouse CDR3 diversity and MHC coevolution. Assay: immunoSEQ multiplex PCR; the TCRdb copy retains only in-frame clones and omits some. This table has over 60,000 clones, around 90% appearing once. Material for sequencing was naive CD4+ T cells from blood. Source of these receptors: a person aged 30-70 years in good health. CDR3s include the opening cysteine and the closing phenylalanine or tryptophan. The D gene is left open where the match is weak. The size of a clone is reported for some rows only, either as once, few or many, or as a class for expanded clones.

NA NA TRBJ2-7 TRBV6-4 TGTGCCACCCGCACAACAGCGGCGGGCTCCTACGAGCAGTACTTC CATRTTAAGSYEQYF
NA NA TRBJ2-7 TRBV7-2 TGTGCCAGCAGCGTCCGGGAAGCCTACGAGCAGTACTTC CASSVREAYEQYF
NA TRBD1 TRBJ1-2 TRBV30 TGTGCCTGGAGTGTACGGGACAGGGTCTATGGCTACACCTTC CAWSVRDRVYGYTF
NA TRBD2 TRBJ2-7 TRBV4-1 TGCGCCAGCAGCCAAGTGAGGACTAGCGACTACGAGCAGTACTTC CASSQVRTSDYEQYF
NA TRBD1 TRBJ1-4 TRBV14 TGTGCCAGCAGCCAAAGACAGGGAAGCAATGAAAAACTGTTTTTT CASSQRQGSNEKLFF
NA NA TRBJ1-1 TRBV7-2 TGTGCCAGCAGAAGAACAGGGTCGGCGAACACTGAAGCTTTCTTT CASRRTGSANTEAFF
NA TRBD1 TRBJ1-6 TRBV5-4 TGTGCCAGCAGCTTGGGAGTCGGGACAGGGGTCTCACCCCTCCACTTT CASSLGVGTGVSPLHF
NA NA TRBJ2-1 TRBV5-6 TGTGCCAGCAGCCGGGTCGGATTTTCCTCCTACAATGAGCAGTTCTTC CASSRVGFSSYNEQFF
NA NA TRBJ2-7 TRBV6-5 TGTGCCAGCAGCCGAACGGGCTACGAGCAGTACTTC CASSRTGYEQYF
NA TRBD1 TRBJ2-1 TRBV9 TGTGCCAGCAGCGCTCGGACAGGGAGCTCCTACAATGAGCAGTTCTTC CASSARTGSSYNEQFF
NA TRBD2 TRBJ2-3 TRBV5-1 TGCGCCAGCAGCTTGACTGTAGCGGGAGGCACAGATACGCAGTATTTT CASSLTVAGGTDTQYF
NA NA TRBJ1-4 TRBV19 TGTGCCAGTAGTATAGATATGGGGGCGAGCGAAAAACTGTTTTTT CASSIDMGASEKLFF
NA TRBD2 TRBJ2-2 TRBV7-8 TGTGCCAGCAGCTCTAGCGGGGGGGCCCCAACCGGGGAGCTGTTTTTT CASSSSGGAPTGELFF
NA TRBD2 TRBJ2-7 TRBV27 TGTGCCAGCAGTTTAAGGGAGGGTTACGAGCAGTACTTC CASSLREGYEQYF
NA TRBD2 TRBJ2-3 TRBV2 TGTGCCAGCAGTGTCTCGCGGGGGACCCGAGGAGATACGCAGTATTTT CASSVSRGTRGDTQYF
NA TRBD1 TRBJ2-2 TRBV27 TGTGCCAGCAGGAAACCGGGACAGGAATCGAACACCGGGGAGCTGTTTTTT CASRKPGQESNTGELFF
once NA TRBJ1-1 TRBV7-6 TGTGCCAGCAGCTTAGCATGGGGGGACGCTGAAGCTTTCTTT CASSLAWGDAEAFF
NA NA TRBJ2-5 TRBV9 TGTGCCAGCAGCCCGGGACATCTCGGGGAGACCCAGTACTTC CASSPGHLGETQYF
NA TRBD1 TRBJ2-3 TRBV6-1 TGTGCCAGCAGTGAGGGACAGGGAACCACAGATACGCAGTATTTT CASSEGQGTTDTQYF
NA NA TRBJ1-2 TRBV28 TGTGCCAGCAGGGAGCGTGTGGGCTACACCTTC CASRERVGYTF
NA TRBD1 TRBJ1-6 TRBV6-1 TGTGCCAGCAGTAGTCAGGGGGCCCAGTCACCCCTCCACTTT CASSSQGAQSPLHF
NA NA TRBJ2-2 TRBV27 TGTGCCAGCGCCCGGGGCACCGGGGAGCTGTTTTTT CASARGTGELFF
NA TRBD2 TRBJ2-1 TRBV7-9 TGTGCCAGCTGCCAAAACCTAGCGGGGTACAATGAGCAGTTCTTC CASCQNLAGYNEQFF
NA NA TRBJ2-3 TRBV5-1 TGCGCCAGCAGCTTGGACGGACAGAGGGCGGATACGCAGTATTTT CASSLDGQRADTQYF
NA NA TRBJ1-4 TRBV10-3 TGTGCCATCAGTCGTAGGGGGACTAATGAAAAACTGTTTTTT CAISRRGTNEKLFF
NA NA TRBJ2-5 TRBV5-6 TGTGCCAGCAGCTTGGGAGTGGCGGGACAAGAGACCCAGTACTTC CASSLGVAGQETQYF
NA TRBD2 TRBJ2-7 TRBV6-1 TGTGCCAGCAGCTCTAGCGGGTCAACCTACGAGCAGTACTTC CASSSSGSTYEQYF
NA TRBD2 TRBJ2-3 TRBV5-6 TGTGCCAGCAGCCCGGGACTAGCGGGTCTGGGGACGCAGTATTTT CASSPGLAGLGTQYF
NA TRBD1 TRBJ1-2 TRBV6-1 TGTGCCAGCAGTGAACAGGGGGCCGGTGGCTACACCTTC CASSEQGAGGYTF
NA TRBD1 TRBJ2-7 TRBV6-6 TGTGCCAGCAGTTCTTACCTCCGGGACAGGGGTCACGAGCAGTACTTC CASSSYLRDRGHEQYF
NA NA TRBJ1-2 TRBV29-1 TGCAGCGTTTCCCGACTCGACAGTGACTATGGCTACACCTTC CSVSRLDSDYGYTF
NA NA TRBJ2-5 TRBV5-4 TGTGCCAGCAGCTTGCTAGACCGCCAAGAGACCCAGTACTTC CASSLLDRQETQYF
NA NA TRBJ1-1 TRBV29-1 TGCAGCGCCAGGATCTCTTTTGACACTGAAGCTTTCTTT CSARISFDTEAFF
NA NA TRBJ1-5 TRBV30 TGTGCCTGGAGTGAGGACACCCAAACCATTTATAGCAATCAGCCCCAGCATTTT CAWSEDTQTIYSNQPQHF
NA NA TRBJ2-7 TRBV19 TGTGCCAGTAGCCGACAGCAGAGCTCCTACGAGCAGTACTTC CASSRQQSSYEQYF
NA TRBD1 TRBJ2-2 TRBV2 TGTGCCAGCAGCCAACCCCGGACAGGGGAGGGCACCGGGGAGCTGTTTTTT CASSQPRTGEGTGELFF
NA NA TRBJ2-7 TRBV21-1 TGTGCCAGCAGCAAAGACAGCAGGATCCAGGACGAGCAGTACTTC CASSKDSRIQDEQYF
NA NA TRBJ2-5 TRBV6-5 TGTGCCAGCAGTCGCCCGGGGGTCGGAGAGACCCAGTACTTC CASSRPGVGETQYF
NA TRBD1 TRBJ1-1 TRBV18 TGTGCCAGCTCACCGGGACAGTCCACTGAAGCTTTCTTT CASSPGQSTEAFF
NA NA TRBJ1-5 TRBV7-9 TGTGCCAGCAGCGCGGACTTAATCGGAAATCAGCCCCAGCATTTT CASSADLIGNQPQHF
NA TRBD2 TRBJ2-1 TRBV9 TGTGCCAGCAGCCTGGGACTAGCGGAATACAATGAGCAGTTCTTC CASSLGLAEYNEQFF
NA NA TRBJ2-1 TRBV7-6 TGTGCCAGCAGCTTGGCAGCCTACAATGAGCAGTTCTTC CASSLAAYNEQFF
NA NA TRBJ1-1 TRBV28 TGTGCCAGCAGTCAAGAGTACACTGAAGCTTTCTTT CASSQEYTEAFF
once NA TRBJ1-1 TRBV9 TGTGCCAGCAGCGTCCAGGGTCAGACTGAAGCTTTCTTT CASSVQGQTEAFF
NA NA TRBJ2-4 TRBV10-1 TGCGCCAGCAGTGAAAGTGGACTGATAAACATTCAGTACTTC CASSESGLINIQYF
NA NA TRBJ1-1 TRBV5-6 TGTGCCAGCAGCTCAACAGGGAACACTGAAGCTTTCTTT CASSSTGNTEAFF
once NA TRBJ2-1 TRBV2 TGTGCCAGCCTTAGATTCAATGAGCAGTTCTTC CASLRFNEQFF
once TRBD1 TRBJ2-4 TRBV27 TGTGCCAGCAGTCCGCAGGGGGCTCCGAACATTCAGTACTTC CASSPQGAPNIQYF
once NA TRBJ1-1 TRBV18 TGTGCCAGCTCACCTTTACTCGTCGACACTGAAGCTTTCTTT CASSPLLVDTEAFF
NA NA TRBJ2-1 TRBV6-4 TGTGCCAACCCTACTAGAGGCAACGAGCAGTTCTTC CANPTRGNEQFF
NA TRBD2 TRBJ2-5 TRBV5-1 TGCGCCAGCAGCTCCGGACTAGCGGGAGTAGGAGAGACCCAGTACTTC CASSSGLAGVGETQYF
NA NA TRBJ1-6 TRBV29-1 TGCAGCGTGAGTGAGGATAATTCACCCCTCCACTTT CSVSEDNSPLHF
NA NA TRBJ1-2 TRBV28 TGTGCCAGCAACCCAGGGGTTTTGGGTGGCTACACCTTC CASNPGVLGGYTF
NA TRBD2 TRBJ2-5 TRBV30 TGTGCCTGGAACTCGGGACTAGCGGGATTAGAGACCCAGTACTTC CAWNSGLAGLETQYF